A selection of T cell receptor beta chains follows, all from one sample in a study of cytomegalovirus exposure and HLA in healthy donors. The data were produced by immunoSEQ multiplex PCR, yet TCRdb's version contains in-frame clones alone and is incomplete. The listing records 150,000 to 200,000 clones. Sequenced input: PBMCs. The receptors shown here come from a woman aged 55-70 years in good health and CMV-seronegative. Each CDR3 is given with its conserved first and last residue. A D gene is named only where the DNA matches it firmly.

V gene	J gene	D gene	CDR3 DNA	CDR3 protein
TRBV7-9	TRBJ2-7	TRBD1	TGTGCCAGCAGCTTAAGACAGGGCTTCTACGAGCAGTACTTC	CASSLRQGFYEQYF
TRBV19	TRBJ2-7	TRBD2	TGTGCCAGTAGACAGTCTAGCGGCTACGAGCAGTACTTC	CASRQSSGYEQYF
TRBV13	TRBJ1-2	TRBD1	TGTGCCAGCAGCTTACTGGGACAGGGCTATGGCTACACCTTC	CASSLLGQGYGYTF
TRBV7-9	TRBJ1-2	NA	TGTGCCAGCAGCCGTACAGCTAACTATGGCTACACCTTC	CASSRTANYGYTF
TRBV19	TRBJ2-1	NA	TGTGCCAGTAGTATAGGCTACGGGAGCTCCTACAATGAGCAGTTCTTC	CASSIGYGSSYNEQFF
TRBV5-6	TRBJ2-7	NA	TGTGCCAGCAGCCAGACAGGTTCCTACGAGCAGTACTTC	CASSQTGSYEQYF
TRBV11-1	TRBJ1-1	NA	TGTGCCAGCAGCCCGGACCTAGGGGGGGGCGCGAACACTGAAGCTTTCTTT	CASSPDLGGGANTEAFF
TRBV19	TRBJ1-1	TRBD1	TGTGCCAGTAGTATCGCCCAGGGGGCTCGGACTGAAGCTTTCTTT	CASSIAQGARTEAFF
TRBV6-6	TRBJ2-4	TRBD2	TGTGCCACCGCCCACGGGCTAGCGGGGGGAGGGAACATTCAGTACTTC	CATAHGLAGGGNIQYF
TRBV7-9	TRBJ2-7	NA	TGTGCCAGCAGCACGAGTTACTACGAGCAGTACTTC	CASSTSYYEQYF
TRBV19	TRBJ2-3	NA	TGTGCCAGTAGATTGAGCGGAGATACGCAGTATTTT	CASRLSGDTQYF
TRBV7-8	TRBJ1-2	NA	TGTGCCAGCAGCTTAGGATGGGGAGGAGGTGGCTACACCTTC	CASSLGWGGGGYTF
TRBV29-1	TRBJ2-3	NA	TGCAGCGTTTTAATCTCTAGTGTTGATACGCAGTATTTT	CSVLISSVDTQYF
TRBV5-1	TRBJ2-1	TRBD2	TGCGCCAGCAGCTTACTAGCGGAGGGAGACAATGAGCAGTTCTTC	CASSLLAEGDNEQFF
TRBV10-3	TRBJ1-2	TRBD1	TGTGCCATCAGTGAGAGACAGGGCAATGGCTACACCTTC	CAISERQGNGYTF
TRBV9	TRBJ1-3	NA	TGTGCCAGCAGCACTCATCTCAGGGGAGTAGCTGGAAACACCATATATTTT	CASSTHLRGVAGNTIYF
TRBV5-1	TRBJ1-1	NA	TGCGCCAGCAGTTCACAGGGCATCGGGACTGAAGCTTTCTTT	CASSSQGIGTEAFF
TRBV2	TRBJ2-1	TRBD2	TGTGCCAGCAAGACGACTAGCGGGAGTGCGAATGAGCAGTTCTTC	CASKTTSGSANEQFF
TRBV29-1	TRBJ2-7	TRBD1	TGCAGCGTTGTCCCGGACAGGGGCGATACCTACGAGCAGTACTTC	CSVVPDRGDTYEQYF
TRBV18	TRBJ2-7	NA	TGTGCCAGCTCACCCGGACTGACAACCTACGAGCAGTACTTC	CASSPGLTTYEQYF
TRBV7-3	TRBJ1-2	NA	TGTGCCAGCAGCTCCAGAGGGGGAAACTATGGCTACACCTTC	CASSSRGGNYGYTF
TRBV5-4	TRBJ1-2	NA	TGTGCCAGCAGCACCGGACAGAACTATGGCTACACCTTC	CASSTGQNYGYTF
TRBV19	TRBJ2-5	NA	TGTGCCAGTAGTATGGCCCTCCCGGAGGGAGAGACCCAGTACTTC	CASSMALPEGETQYF
TRBV6-5	TRBJ1-1	NA	TGTGCCAGCAGTTACGAGCTAAACACTGAAGCTTTCTTT	CASSYELNTEAFF
TRBV7-2	TRBJ2-4	NA	TGTGCCAGCAGCTTAGCGACATCGACACCCCAAAACATTCAGTACTTC	CASSLATSTPQNIQYF
TRBV15	TRBJ1-6	NA	TGTGCCACGCGGGGGACGGAATATTCACCCCTCCACTTT	CATRGTEYSPLHF
TRBV18	TRBJ2-5	NA	TGTGCCAGCTCACCGAACGAGGGCAGGGGAGAGACCCAGTACTTC	CASSPNEGRGETQYF
TRBV5-1	TRBJ1-1	NA	TGCGCCAGCAGCTTGGGGGTCAGGGTAAACACTGAAGCTTTCTTT	CASSLGVRVNTEAFF
TRBV7-3	TRBJ1-1	TRBD1	TGTGCCAGCAGCTTAGGACAGGGGAACACTGAAGCTTTCTTT	CASSLGQGNTEAFF
TRBV11-2	TRBJ2-3	NA	TGTGCCAGCAGCTTAATACGGGGATCCGGCACAGATACGCAGTATTTT	CASSLIRGSGTDTQYF
TRBV6-1	TRBJ1-1	NA	TGTGCCAGCAGCCCGACAGGTATGAACACTGAAGCTTTCTTT	CASSPTGMNTEAFF
TRBV6-5	TRBJ2-1	NA	TGTGCCAGCAGTTTACTCCCGAGGACACGCGATGAGCAGTTCTTC	CASSLLPRTRDEQFF